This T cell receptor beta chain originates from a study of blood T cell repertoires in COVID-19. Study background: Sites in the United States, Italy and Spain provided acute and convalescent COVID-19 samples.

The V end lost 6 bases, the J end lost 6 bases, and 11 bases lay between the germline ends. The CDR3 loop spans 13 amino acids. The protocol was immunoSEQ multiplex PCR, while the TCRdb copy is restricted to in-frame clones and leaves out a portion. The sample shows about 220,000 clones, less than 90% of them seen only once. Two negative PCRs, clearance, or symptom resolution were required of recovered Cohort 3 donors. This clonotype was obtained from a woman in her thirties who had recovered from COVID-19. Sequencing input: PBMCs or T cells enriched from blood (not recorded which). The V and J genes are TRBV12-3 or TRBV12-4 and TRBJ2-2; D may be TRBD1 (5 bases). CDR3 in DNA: TGTGCCAGCAGCCCAGGGATATCCGGGGAGCTGTTTTTT. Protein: CASSPGISGELFF.